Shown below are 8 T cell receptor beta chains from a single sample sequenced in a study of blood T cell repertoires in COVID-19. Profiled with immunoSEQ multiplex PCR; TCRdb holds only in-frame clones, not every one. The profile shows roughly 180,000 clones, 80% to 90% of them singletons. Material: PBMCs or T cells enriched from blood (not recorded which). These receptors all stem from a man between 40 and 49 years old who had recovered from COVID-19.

CDR3 sequence reads: CSVDPRQGTDTQYF. In nucleotides, the CDR3 is TGCAGCGTTGATCCGAGACAGGGGACAGATACGCAGTATTTT. The genes are TRBV29-1 and TRBJ2-3, with 8 positions matching TRBD1. CDR1 and CDR2 from the germline V gene are SQVTM and ANQGSEA. The CDR3 length is 14 residues. Trimming took 3 bases from V and 3 from J; bases not matched to a gene: 5.

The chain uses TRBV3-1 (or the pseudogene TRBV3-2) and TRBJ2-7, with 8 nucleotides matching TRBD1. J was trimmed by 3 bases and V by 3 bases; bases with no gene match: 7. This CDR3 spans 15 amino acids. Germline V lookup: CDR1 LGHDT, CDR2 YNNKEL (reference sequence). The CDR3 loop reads CASSHSGGQGYEQYF. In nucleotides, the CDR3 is TGTGCCAGCAGCCACTCAGGCGGACAGGGCTACGAGCAGTACTTC.

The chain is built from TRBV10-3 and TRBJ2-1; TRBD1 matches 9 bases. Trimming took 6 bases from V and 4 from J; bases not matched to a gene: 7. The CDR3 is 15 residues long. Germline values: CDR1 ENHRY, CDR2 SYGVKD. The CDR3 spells CAIRDRGSAYNEQFF. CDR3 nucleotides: TGTGCCATCAGGGACAGGGGATCGGCTTACAATGAGCAGTTCTTC.

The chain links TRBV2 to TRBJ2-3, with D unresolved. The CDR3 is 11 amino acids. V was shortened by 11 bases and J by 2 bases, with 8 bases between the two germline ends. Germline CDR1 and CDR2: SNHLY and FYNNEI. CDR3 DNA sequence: TGTGCCGGCACCTACACAGATACGCAGTATTTT. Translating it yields CAGTYTDTQYF.

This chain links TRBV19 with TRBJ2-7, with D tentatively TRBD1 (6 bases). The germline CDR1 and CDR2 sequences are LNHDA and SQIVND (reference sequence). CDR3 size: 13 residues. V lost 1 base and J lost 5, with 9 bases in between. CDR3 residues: CASSIAGVDEQYF. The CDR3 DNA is TGTGCCAGTAGTATAGCAGGGGTCGACGAGCAGTACTTC.

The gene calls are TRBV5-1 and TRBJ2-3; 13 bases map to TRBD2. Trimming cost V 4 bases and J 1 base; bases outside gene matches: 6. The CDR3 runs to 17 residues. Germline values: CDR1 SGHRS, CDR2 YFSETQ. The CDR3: CASSGGLAGDGTDTQYF. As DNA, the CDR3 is TGCGCCAGCAGCGGTGGACTAGCGGGAGATGGCACAGATACGCAGTATTTT.

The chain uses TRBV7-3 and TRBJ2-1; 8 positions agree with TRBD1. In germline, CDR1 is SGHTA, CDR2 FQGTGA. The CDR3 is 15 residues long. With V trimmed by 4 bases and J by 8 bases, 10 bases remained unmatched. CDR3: CASSSPGGITDEQFF. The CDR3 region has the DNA TGTGCCAGCAGCTCCCCAGGGGGCATCACGGATGAGCAGTTCTTC.

The DNA for the CDR3 is TGCGCCAGCAGCCAAGGTCTCAGGGGGTATAATCAGCCCCAGCATTTT. Translation: CASSQGLRGYNQPQHF. The chain links TRBV4-1 to TRBJ1-5; 7 bases are shared with TRBD1. The CDR3 totals 16 residues. V shed 1 base and J 4 bases; nucleotides not matched to a gene: 7. Per the germline V gene, CDR1 is MGHRA and CDR2 is YSYEKL.